This entry lists 12 T cell receptor beta chains sequenced from one sample in a study of blood T cell repertoires in COVID-19. TCRdb's table, derived via immunoSEQ multiplex PCR, lists solely in-frame clones and lacks some. The table has hundreds of thousands of clones, 86% seen once; the top ten hold under 15%. Source material: peripheral blood. These receptors all stem from a woman aged 70-85 years with COVID-19, enrolled during active disease.

CDR3 bases: TGTGCCAGCAGTTTCACAGCCAGCTCCTACAATGAGCAGTTCTTC. Translation gives CASSFTASSYNEQFF. V gene TRBV6-6 combines with J gene TRBJ2-1, with unresolved D. V was clipped by 4 bases and J by 0 bases, with 10 bases between them. This CDR3 spans 15 amino acids. Germline V gene data show CDR1 as MNHNY and CDR2 as SVGAGI (reference sequence).

This clone is a singleton in its sample. The chain recombines TRBV6-4 with TRBJ1-2, with 7 bases aligning to TRBD1. Germline CDR1 is MRHNA and CDR2 is SNTAGT. Trimming at V came to 6 bases and at J to 4 bases, leaving 11 bases not matched to a gene. This CDR3 region has 15 residues. The CDR3 loop is CASSPGGRTFYGYTF. The CDR3 coding sequence is TGTGCCAGCAGCCCAGGGGGGCGCACCTTCTATGGCTACACCTTC.

This chain's CDR3 is CASSFPGITEAFF. The CDR3 bases are TGTGCCAGCAGCTTTCCCGGGATCACTGAAGCTTTCTTT. The chain couples TRBV7-2 to TRBJ1-1; D is unresolved. The ends were cut back, 3 bases at V and 4 bases at J, with 9 bases in the middle. Germline-derived CDR1 and CDR2 are SGHTA and FQGNSA. This CDR3 region has 13 residues.

The V gene is TRBV5-6, the J gene TRBJ2-7, with a possible D match to TRBD1 (7 bases). This CDR3 is 14 amino acids long. The V gene lost 4 bases and the J gene lost 3 bases, with 14 bases spanning the gap. Germline CDR1 SGHDT, CDR2 YYEEEE. The CDR3 spells CASSQTGTDYEQYF. The CDR3 DNA is TGTGCCAGCAGCCAGACAGGGACTGACTACGAGCAGTACTTC.

This chain uses TRBV3-1 (or the pseudogene TRBV3-2) with TRBJ1-1; weak D call: TRBD1 (5 bases). This CDR3 has 11 residues. Trimming pared 8 bases from V and 4 bases from J, leaving 8 bases between. CDR1 LGHDT and CDR2 YNNKEL come from the germline V gene (reference sequence). This chain's CDR3 is CASGHFTEAFF. DNA of the CDR3: TGTGCCAGCGGACATTTCACTGAAGCTTTCTTT.

J is TRBJ1-4 and V is TRBV27; tentatively, D is TRBD1 (6 bases). The CDR3 totals 16 residues. V lost 7 bases, J lost 6 bases, and 21 bases lay in between. Looked up from germline, CDR1 is MNHEY and CDR2 is SMNVEV (reference sequence). CDR3 region: CASKQGQGGSDEKLFF. The CDR3 DNA is TGTGCCAGCAAACAGGGACAAGGGGGTTCTGATGAAAAACTGTTTTTT.

The chain links TRBV11-2 to TRBJ1-1; no clear D gene. From germline, CDR1 is SGHAT and CDR2 FQNNGV. This CDR3 spans 13 amino acids. Trimming cost V 3 bases and J 4 bases, with 9 bases left between them. The CDR3, as DNA: TGTGCCAGCAGCTTTGGTACTACCACTGAAGCTTTCTTT. Residues: CASSFGTTTEAFF.

This rearrangement joins TRBV7-3 to TRBJ2-6; no clear D. This CDR3 is 14 amino acids long. The ends were cut back, 5 bases at V and 2 bases at J, with 7 bases in the middle. Germline assignment: CDR1 SGHTA and CDR2 FQGTGA. The CDR3 DNA reads as TGTGCCAGCAGCGACACGCCTGGGGCCAACGTCCTGACTTTC. Translated, it gives CASSDTPGANVLTF.

This chain uses TRBV10-1 with TRBJ2-7; TRBD1 matches 9 bases. J was trimmed by 5 bases and V by 3 bases; bases with no gene match: 5. Germline CDR1 reads WNHNN; CDR2 reads SYGVQD (reference sequence). This CDR3 has 14 amino acids. CDR3 in amino acids: CASSDRTGVDEQYF. The DNA for the CDR3 is TGCGCCAGCAGTGACCGGACAGGGGTGGACGAGCAGTACTTC.

The rearrangement uses TRBV6-5 and TRBJ2-1; 13 nucleotides align to TRBD2. With 6 bases clipped from V and 8 bases from J, the junction kept 7 bases outside the gene matches. This CDR3 region has 15 residues. Germline lookup yields CDR1 MNHEY and CDR2 SVGAGI. CDR3 DNA sequence: TGTGCCAGCAGGAAGACTAGCGGGGGGCCGTATGAGCAGTTCTTC. Its translation is CASRKTSGGPYEQFF.

This chain connects TRBV6-5 to TRBJ1-4; 9 bases align to TRBD1. CDR1 and CDR2 from the germline V gene are MNHEY and SVGAGI. The J segment lost 8 bases and the V segment lost 5 bases, leaving 6 bases of the junction unmatched. The CDR3 has 14 residues. The CDR3 loop is CASSRTGGAEKLFF. CDR3 nucleotides: TGTGCCAGCAGTCGTACAGGGGGCGCGGAAAAACTGTTTTTT.

V usage is TRBV2 and J usage is TRBJ2-2, with D perhaps TRBD1 (6 bases). CDR1 SNHLY and CDR2 FYNNEI come from the germline V gene. V dropped 3 bases and J dropped 8 bases, with 10 bases sitting between them. CDR3 size: 13 residues. The DNA of the CDR3 is TGTGCCAGCAGTGACGAGGGGGAAGGGGAGCTGTTTTTT. It encodes CASSDEGEGELFF.